The entry below gives a single TCR beta chain sequence along with its context. The target antigen is unknown. Trimming shortened V by 3 bases and J by 7 bases, and 13 bases separated the two germline ends. Germline CDR1 reads MGHDK; CDR2 reads SYGVNS. This CDR3 is built from 14 residues. The sample originates from a study of chemoradiotherapy in HPV16-positive cancers. Assay used: immunoSEQ multiplex PCR; TCRdb lists only in-frame clones, some missing. This table has about 15,000 clones, approximately 74% appearing once. Study observations and caveats: Only a couple of HPV16-positive patients supplied the functional HPV-specificity definition.

The chain joins TRBV25-1 to TRBJ1-5; D not certain. The TCR was taken from a human donor with HPV-associated anogenital cancer. Sampling was carried out from a patient who underwent chemoradiotherapy. As DNA, the CDR3 is TGTGCCAGCAGTGATGCAGGTCGTAGACAGCCCCAGCATTTT. Encoded protein: CASSDAGRRQPQHF.